The source of this T cell receptor beta chain is a study of blood T cell repertoires in COVID-19. Study in general: Material from acute and convalescent COVID-19 was sourced from the United States, Italy and Spain. PBMCs, B-cell-depleted T cells, or T cells were the source of the cDNA or gDNA that made up the material.

Per the original data handling: It was from reference gene primer amplification that nucleated cell counts were estimated. TCRdb's table, derived via immunoSEQ multiplex PCR, lists solely in-frame clones and lacks some. V, J and clone size were drawn from that table, and D and trimming were deduced from the DNA. This sample has more than 100,000 clones, with 75% to 90% found just once. The CDR3 has 13 residues. Trimming removed 3 bases from V and 6 bases from J, with 12 bases in between. The gene calls are TRBV12-3 or TRBV12-4 and TRBJ2-7; D may be TRBD2 (5 bases). The sample comprised peripheral blood. The sequence came from a human donor in a cohort sampled during active COVID-19. This CDR3 reads CASSFTAGVEQYF. The CDR3 DNA reads as TGTGCCAGCAGTTTCACGGCCGGGGTCGAGCAGTACTTC.